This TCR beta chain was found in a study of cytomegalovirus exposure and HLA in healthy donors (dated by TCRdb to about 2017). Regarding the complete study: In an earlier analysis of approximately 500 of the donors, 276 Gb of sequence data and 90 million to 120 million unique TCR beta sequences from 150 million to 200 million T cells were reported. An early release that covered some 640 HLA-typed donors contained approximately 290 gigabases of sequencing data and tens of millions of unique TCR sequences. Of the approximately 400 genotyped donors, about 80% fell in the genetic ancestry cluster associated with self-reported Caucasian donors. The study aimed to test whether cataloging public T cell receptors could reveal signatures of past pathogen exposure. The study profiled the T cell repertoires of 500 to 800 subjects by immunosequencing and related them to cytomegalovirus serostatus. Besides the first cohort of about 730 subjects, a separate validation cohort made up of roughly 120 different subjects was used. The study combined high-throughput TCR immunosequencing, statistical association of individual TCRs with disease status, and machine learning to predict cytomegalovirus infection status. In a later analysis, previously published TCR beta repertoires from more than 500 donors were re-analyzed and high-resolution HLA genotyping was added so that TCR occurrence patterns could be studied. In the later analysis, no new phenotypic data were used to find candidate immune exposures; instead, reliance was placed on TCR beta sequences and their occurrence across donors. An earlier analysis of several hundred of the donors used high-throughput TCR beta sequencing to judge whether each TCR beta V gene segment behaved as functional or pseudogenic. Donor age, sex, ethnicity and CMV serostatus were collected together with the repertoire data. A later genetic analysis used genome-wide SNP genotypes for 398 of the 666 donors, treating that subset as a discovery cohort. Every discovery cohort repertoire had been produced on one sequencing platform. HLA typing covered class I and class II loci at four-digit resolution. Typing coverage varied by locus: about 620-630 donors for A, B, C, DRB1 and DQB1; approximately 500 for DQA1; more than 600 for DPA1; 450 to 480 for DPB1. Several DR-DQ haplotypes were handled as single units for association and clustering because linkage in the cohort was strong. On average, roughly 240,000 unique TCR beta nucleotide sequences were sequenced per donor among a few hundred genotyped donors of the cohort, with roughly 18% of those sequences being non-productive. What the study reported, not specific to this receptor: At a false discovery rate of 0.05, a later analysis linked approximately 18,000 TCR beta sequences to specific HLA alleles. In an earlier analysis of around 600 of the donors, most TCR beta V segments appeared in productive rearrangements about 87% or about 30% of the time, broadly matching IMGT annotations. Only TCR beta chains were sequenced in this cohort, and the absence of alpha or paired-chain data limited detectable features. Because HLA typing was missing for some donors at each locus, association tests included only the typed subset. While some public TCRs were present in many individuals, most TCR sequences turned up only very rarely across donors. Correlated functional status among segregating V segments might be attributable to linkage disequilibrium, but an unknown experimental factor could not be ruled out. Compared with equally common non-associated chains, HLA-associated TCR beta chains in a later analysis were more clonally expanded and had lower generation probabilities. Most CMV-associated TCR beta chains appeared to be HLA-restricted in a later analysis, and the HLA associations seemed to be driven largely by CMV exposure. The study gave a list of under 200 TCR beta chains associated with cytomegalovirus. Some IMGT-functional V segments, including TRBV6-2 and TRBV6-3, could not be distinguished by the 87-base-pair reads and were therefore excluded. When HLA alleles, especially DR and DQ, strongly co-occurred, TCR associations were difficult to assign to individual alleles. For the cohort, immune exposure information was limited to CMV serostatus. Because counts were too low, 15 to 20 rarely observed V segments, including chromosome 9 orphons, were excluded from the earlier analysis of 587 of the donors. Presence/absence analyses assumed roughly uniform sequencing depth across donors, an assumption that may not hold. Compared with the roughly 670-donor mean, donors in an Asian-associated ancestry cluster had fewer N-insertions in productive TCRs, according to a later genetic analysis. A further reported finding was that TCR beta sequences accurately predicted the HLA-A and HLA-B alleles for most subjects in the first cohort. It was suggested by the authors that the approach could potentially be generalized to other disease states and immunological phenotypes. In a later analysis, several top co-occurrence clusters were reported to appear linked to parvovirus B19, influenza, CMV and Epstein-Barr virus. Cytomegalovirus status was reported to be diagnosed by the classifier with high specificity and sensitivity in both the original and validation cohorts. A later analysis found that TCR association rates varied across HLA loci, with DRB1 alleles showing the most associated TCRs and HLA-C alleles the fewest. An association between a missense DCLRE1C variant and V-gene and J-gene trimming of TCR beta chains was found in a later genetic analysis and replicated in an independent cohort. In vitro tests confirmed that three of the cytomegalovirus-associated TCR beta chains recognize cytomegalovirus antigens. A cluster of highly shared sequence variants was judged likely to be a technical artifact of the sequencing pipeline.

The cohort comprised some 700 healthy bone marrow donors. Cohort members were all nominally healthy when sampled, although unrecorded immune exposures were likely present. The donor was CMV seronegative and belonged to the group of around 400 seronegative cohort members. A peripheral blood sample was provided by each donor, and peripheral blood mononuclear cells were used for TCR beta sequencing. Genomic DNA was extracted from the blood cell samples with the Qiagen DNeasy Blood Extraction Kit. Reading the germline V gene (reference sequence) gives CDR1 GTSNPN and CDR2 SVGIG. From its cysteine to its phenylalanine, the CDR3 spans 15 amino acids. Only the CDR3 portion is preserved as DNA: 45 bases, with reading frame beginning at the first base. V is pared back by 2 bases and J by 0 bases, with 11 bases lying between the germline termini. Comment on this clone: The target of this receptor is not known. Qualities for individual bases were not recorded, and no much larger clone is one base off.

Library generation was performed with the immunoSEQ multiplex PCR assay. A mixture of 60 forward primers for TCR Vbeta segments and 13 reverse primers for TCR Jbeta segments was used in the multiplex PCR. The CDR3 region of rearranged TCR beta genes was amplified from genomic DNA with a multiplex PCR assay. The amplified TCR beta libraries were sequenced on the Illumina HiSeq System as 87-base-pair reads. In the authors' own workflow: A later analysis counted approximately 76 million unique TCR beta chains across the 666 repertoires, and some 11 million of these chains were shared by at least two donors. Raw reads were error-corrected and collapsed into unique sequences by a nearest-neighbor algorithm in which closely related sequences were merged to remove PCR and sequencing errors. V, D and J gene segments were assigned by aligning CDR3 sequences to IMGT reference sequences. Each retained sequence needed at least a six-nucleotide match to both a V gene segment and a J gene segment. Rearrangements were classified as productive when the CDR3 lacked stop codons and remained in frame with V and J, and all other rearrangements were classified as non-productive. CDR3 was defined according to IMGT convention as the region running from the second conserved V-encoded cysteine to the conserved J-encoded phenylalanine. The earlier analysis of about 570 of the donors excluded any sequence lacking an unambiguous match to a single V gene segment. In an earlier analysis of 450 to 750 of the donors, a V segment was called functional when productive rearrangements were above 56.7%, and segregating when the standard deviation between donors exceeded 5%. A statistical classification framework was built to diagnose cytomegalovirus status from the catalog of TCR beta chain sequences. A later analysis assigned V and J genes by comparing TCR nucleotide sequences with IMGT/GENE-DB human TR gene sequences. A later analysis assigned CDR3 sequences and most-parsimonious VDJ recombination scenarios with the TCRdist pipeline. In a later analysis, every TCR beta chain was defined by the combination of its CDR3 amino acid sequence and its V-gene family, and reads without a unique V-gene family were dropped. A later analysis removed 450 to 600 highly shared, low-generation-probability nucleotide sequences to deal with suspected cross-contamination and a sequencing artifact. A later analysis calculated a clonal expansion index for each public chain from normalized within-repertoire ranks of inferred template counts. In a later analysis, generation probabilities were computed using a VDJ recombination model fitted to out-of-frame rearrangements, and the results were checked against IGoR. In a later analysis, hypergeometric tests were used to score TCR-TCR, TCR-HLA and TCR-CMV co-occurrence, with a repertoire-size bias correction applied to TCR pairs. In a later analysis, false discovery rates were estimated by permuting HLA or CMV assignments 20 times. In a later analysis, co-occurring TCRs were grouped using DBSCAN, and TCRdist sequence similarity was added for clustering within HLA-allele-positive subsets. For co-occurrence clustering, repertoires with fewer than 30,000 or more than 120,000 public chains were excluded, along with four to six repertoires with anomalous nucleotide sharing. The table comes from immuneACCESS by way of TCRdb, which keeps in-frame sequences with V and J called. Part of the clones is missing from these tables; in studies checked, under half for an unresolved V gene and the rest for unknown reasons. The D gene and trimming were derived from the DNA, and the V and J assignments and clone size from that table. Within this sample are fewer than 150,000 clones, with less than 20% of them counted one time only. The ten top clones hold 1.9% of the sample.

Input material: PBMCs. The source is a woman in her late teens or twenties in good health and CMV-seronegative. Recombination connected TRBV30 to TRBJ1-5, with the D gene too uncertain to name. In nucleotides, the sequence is TGTGCCTGGAGTTCCAGTCTTAATAGCAATCAGCCCCAGCATTTT. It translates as CAWSSSLNSNQPQHF. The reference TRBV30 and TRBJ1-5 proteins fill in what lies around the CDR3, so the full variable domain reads SQTIHQWPATLVQPVGSPLSLECTVEGTSNPNLYWYRQAAGRGLQLLFYSVGIGQISSEVPQNLSASRPQDRQFILSSKKLLLSDSGFYLCAWSSSLNSNQPQHFGDGTRLSIL.